This TCR beta chain was captured by sequencing in a study of early T cells in non-severe SARS-CoV-2 infection. Study-wide background: Sequencing targeted bulk RNA from unsorted whole blood, leaving chains unpaired. Findings and limits, study-wide: VDJdb matching, biased toward anti-spike CD8 responses, missed private and CD4 specificities.

This clonotype was picked up many times. Its antigen is still unknown. The TCR library protocol was used to attach unique molecular identifiers. These identifiers were attached to individual cDNA molecules. TCRdb passed the 5' RACE reads through MiXCR, listing each CDR3 protein once. The profile shows 80,000 or so distinct CDR3 sequences, approximately 10% of them singletons. V was shortened by 7 bases and J by 0 bases, with 18 bases between the two germline ends. The CDR3 is 15 residues long. Germline loops: CDR1 SQVTM, CDR2 ANQGSEA. Sample: whole blood, taken at baseline. The source of this sequence is an adult who was a healthcare worker with PCR-confirmed SARS-CoV-2 infection or an uninfected control (not recorded which). The chain joins TRBV29-1 to TRBJ1-1; D is possibly TRBD1 (5 bases). CDR3 bases: TGCAGCGCTGCGAACCTTGACAGTATGAACACTGAAGCTTTCTTT. Protein product: CSAANLDSMNTEAFF. The whole variable domain, remainder taken from reference TRBV29-1 and TRBJ1-1, is SAVISQKPSRDICQRGTSLTIQCQVDSQVTMMFWYRQQPGQSLTLIATANQGSEATYESGFVIDKFPISRPNLTFSTLTVSNMSPEDSSIYLCSAANLDSMNTEAFFGQGTRLTVV.